This T cell receptor beta chain was obtained from a study of breast tumors, draining lymph nodes, adjacent tissues. Study results and caveats: Findings are consistent with lymph node origin and intratumoral expansion of most tumor T cells. Tumor and nontumor repertoires were significantly more similar in luminal-like than in basal-like breast cancer. The lymph node origin of tumor T cells was framed as consistent with a hypothesis, not demonstrated. Tumor TCR diversity was below lymph nodes but above nontumor tissue.

TCRdb reprocessed the multiplex PCR reads via MiXCR and lists one record per CDR3 protein. The sample has about 66,000 distinct CDR3 sequences; over 40% are singletons. This clonotype was recorded many times. Its antigen is undetermined. The trim removed 6 bases at V and 6 bases at J, leaving 21 bases unmatched. This CDR3 is built from 17 residues. Germline V lookup: CDR1 SGDLS, CDR2 YYNGEE. The TCR was taken from a female donor with breast cancer. Some clones in this sample may be carry-over from other donors' samples. The chain has TRBV9 and TRBJ2-7; 7 nucleotides match TRBD1. The sequencing input was breast tumor tissue. CDR3 protein: CASNGDSPGQVSIEQYF. DNA for the CDR3: TGTGCCAGCAACGGAGATTCCCCCGGACAGGTTTCCATCGAGCAGTACTTC.